Below, one TCR beta chain is given with its context. The data belong to a study of blood T cell repertoires in COVID-19. Study in general: Spain, Italy and the United States supplied samples that represented acute and convalescent COVID-19.

Generated by immunoSEQ multiplex PCR, the TCRdb table keeps only in-frame clones and is missing some. The sample includes some 340,000 clones, 85% seen only once; the top ten take roughly 3.6%. Looked up from germline, CDR1 is LGHDT and CDR2 is YNNKEL (reference sequence). The V and J ends lost 7 bases and 2 bases respectively, with 17 bases between them. The length of the CDR3 is 15 residues. This clonotype was obtained from a woman aged 18-29 years with acute or convalescent COVID-19. Sequencing was carried out using peripheral blood. The chain has TRBV3-1 (or the pseudogene TRBV3-2) and TRBJ2-5; D may be TRBD2 (7 bases). This CDR3 is CASTRGVRGQETQYF. The DNA for the CDR3 is TGTGCCAGCACCCGGGGGGTTAGGGGGCAAGAGACCCAGTACTTC.